This T cell receptor beta chain was observed in a study of T cell repertoires in cytomegalovirus infection. Across the study: Public signatures in TCR beta pointed to CMV infection and matching HLA type. General study findings and limits: HLA-C-restricted CMV-specific TCR beta clonotypes prevailed in the ex vivo response. People with CMV and the relevant HLA were identified by cumulative public TCR beta family frequency.

CDR3 length: 12 residues. Trimming stripped 1 base from V and 11 bases from J, with 12 bases between. The germline CDR1 and CDR2 sequences are SGHVS and FQNEAQ. This clonotype was detected ten times or more. The antigen is not known. Using its own MiXCR run on the reads, TCRdb lists one record per CDR3 protein. Among some 110,000 distinct CDR3 sequences listed, roughly 9.1% were seen once. Sequences were obtained from PBMCs, sequenced either directly or after in vitro stimulation (not recorded which). The chain recombines TRBV7-8 with TRBJ2-7, with D possibly called TRBD1 or TRBD2 (5 bases each). The receptor was isolated from a human donor in good health (CMV status not recorded). Some clones in this sample may be carry-over from other donors' samples. The CDR3, as DNA: TGTGCCAGCAGCTTAGGGGACCCTCAGGAGTACTTC. Translation gives CASSLGDPQEYF.